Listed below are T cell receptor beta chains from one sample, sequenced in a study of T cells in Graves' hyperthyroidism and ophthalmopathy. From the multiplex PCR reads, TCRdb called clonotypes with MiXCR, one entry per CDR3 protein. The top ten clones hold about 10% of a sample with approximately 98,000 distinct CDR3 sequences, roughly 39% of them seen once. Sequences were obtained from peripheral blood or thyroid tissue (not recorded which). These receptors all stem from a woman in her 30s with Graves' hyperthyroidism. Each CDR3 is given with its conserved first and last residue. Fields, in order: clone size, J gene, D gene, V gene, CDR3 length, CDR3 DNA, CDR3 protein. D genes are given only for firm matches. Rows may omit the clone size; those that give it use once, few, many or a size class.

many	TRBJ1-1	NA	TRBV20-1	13	TGCAGTGCTAGAGACCCCGGGAGAGATGAAGCTTTCTTT	CSARDPGRDEAFF
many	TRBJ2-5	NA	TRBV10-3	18	TGTGCCATCAGTGGGGGGTCAGGGGCGAGCGAATTTCAAGAGACCCAGTACTTC	CAISGGSGASEFQETQYF
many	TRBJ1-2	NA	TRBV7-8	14	TGTGCCAGCAGCCGGGACCTCAGTTACTATGGCTACACCTTC	CASSRDLSYYGYTF
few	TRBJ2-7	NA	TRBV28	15	TGTGCCAGCACCCCGGGACTGAGAAGGAACTACGAGCAGTACTTC	CASTPGLRRNYEQYF
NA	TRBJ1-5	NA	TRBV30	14	TGTGCCTGGAGTGTATATAATAACCATCAGCCCCAGCATTTT	CAWSVYNNHQPQHF
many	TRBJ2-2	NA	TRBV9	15	TGTGCCAGCAGTACAACAGGGTTTTACACCGGGGAGCTGTTTTTT	CASSTTGFYTGELFF
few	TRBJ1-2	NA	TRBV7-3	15	TGTGCCAGCAGTTCGTGGGACATATCATACTATGGCTACACCTTC	CASSSWDISYYGYTF
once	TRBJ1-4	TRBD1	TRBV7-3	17	TGTGCCAGCAGCTTAAATCCAGGGACAGCCGGGCGTGAAAAACTGTTTTTT	CASSLNPGTAGREKLFF
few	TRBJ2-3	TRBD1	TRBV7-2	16	TGTGCCAACAGCATTTGGACAGGGGTGATCACAGATACGCAGTATTTT	CANSIWTGVITDTQYF
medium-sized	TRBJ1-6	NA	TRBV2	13	TGTGCCAGCAGTGTTCAGGTCTACTCACCCCTCCACTTT	CASSVQVYSPLHF
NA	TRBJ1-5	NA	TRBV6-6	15	TGTGCCAGCAGCCAAGGGATTATGGCGCAAGAGACCCAGCATTTT	CASSQGIMAQETQHF
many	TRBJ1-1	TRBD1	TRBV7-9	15	TGTGCCAGCAGCTTAGCTAGGGGGCGAAACACTGAAGCTTTCTTT	CASSLARGRNTEAFF
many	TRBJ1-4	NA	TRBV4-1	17	TGCGCCAGCAGCCAAGTGAGGTCAGGCGTTCATAATGAAAAACTGTTTTTT	CASSQVRSGVHNEKLFF
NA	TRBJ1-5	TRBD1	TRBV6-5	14	TGTGCCAGCCAGTCCGGGACAGGGTCTCAGCCCCAGCATTTT	CASQSGTGSQPQHF
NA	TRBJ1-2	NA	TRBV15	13	TGTGCCACCGGAGTGGGGGTAGGCTATGGCTACACCTTC	CATGVGVGYGYTF
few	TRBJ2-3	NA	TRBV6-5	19	TGTGCCAGCAGTTACCGGCTCCCTCAGGGATTTGGGCTCGCAGATACGCAGTATTTT	CASSYRLPQGFGLADTQYF
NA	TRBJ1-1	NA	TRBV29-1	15	TGCAGCATAACACAAAGATGGCACCCGGGGACTGAAGCTTTCTTT	CSITQRWHPGTEAFF
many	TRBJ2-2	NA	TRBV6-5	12	TGTGCCAGCAGTTTCTACACCGGGGAGCTGTTTTTT	CASSFYTGELFF
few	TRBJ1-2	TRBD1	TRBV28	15	TGTGCCAGCAGTTCCCCGGACAGGAAATACTATGGCTACACCTTC	CASSSPDRKYYGYTF
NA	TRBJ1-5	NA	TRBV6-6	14	TGTGCCAGCAGTTACTGGGCGAAGGAAGAGACCCAGCATTTT	CASSYWAKEETQHF
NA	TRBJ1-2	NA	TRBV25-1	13	TGTGCCAGCAGTGAAGGTGTCAGTTATGGCTACACCTTC	CASSEGVSYGYTF
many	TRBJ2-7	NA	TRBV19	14	TGTGCCAGTAGAATAGGGTTTGGTAGGAACGAGCAGTACTTC	CASRIGFGRNEQYF
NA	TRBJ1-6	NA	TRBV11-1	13	TGTGCCAGCAGCTTAAGAACTTCAGGGTGGATCCACTTT	CASSLRTSGWIHF
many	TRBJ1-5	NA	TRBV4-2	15	TGTGCCAGCAGCCAAGTAGAAGATACCCATCAGCCCCAGCATTTT	CASSQVEDTHQPQHF
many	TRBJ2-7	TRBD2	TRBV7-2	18	TGTGCCAGCAGCTTAGCAGGGACTAGCGGGAGGGGGGCCTACGAGCAGTACTTC	CASSLAGTSGRGAYEQYF
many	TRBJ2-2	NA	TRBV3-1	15	TGTGCCAGCAGCCAAGATTGGGGGGTCACCGGGGAGCTGTTTTTT	CASSQDWGVTGELFF
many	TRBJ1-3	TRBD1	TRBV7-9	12	TGTGCTACAGGGGCGGCTGGAAACACCATATATTTT	CATGAAGNTIYF
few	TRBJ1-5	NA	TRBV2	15	TGTGCCAGCAGTGAACTTGGGAACTTCAATCAGCCCCAGCATTTT	CASSELGNFNQPQHF
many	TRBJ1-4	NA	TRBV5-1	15	TGCGCCAGCAGCCTGGACCGGCTGGGGGGTGAAAAACTGTTTTTT	CASSLDRLGGEKLFF
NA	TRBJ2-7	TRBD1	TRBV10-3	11	TGTGCCAGTGGGGACAGGGGAGCGCAGTACTTC	CASGDRGAQYF
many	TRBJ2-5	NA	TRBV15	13	TGTGCCACCAACCGACGATACGCAGAGACCCAGTACTTC	CATNRRYAETQYF
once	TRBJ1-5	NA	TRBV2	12	TGTGCCTCCCAAGTCATAACCCAGCCCCAGCATTTT	CASQVITQPQHF
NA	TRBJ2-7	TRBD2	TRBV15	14	TGTGCCACCAGCAGCTGGGACGGGAGGTTCGAGCAGTACTTC	CATSSWDGRFEQYF
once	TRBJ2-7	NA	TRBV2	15	TGTGCCAGCAGTGCACTAGACCCATCGCCCTACGAGCAACACTTC	CASSALDPSPYEQHF
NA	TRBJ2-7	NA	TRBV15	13	TGTGCCACCAGCACAAGGGCCCTCTACGAGCAGTACTTC	CATSTRALYEQYF
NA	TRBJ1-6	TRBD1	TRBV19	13	TGTGCCAGCCACGGACAGGGGGGATCACCCCTCCACTTT	CASHGQGGSPLHF
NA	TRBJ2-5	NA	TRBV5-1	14	TGCGCCAGCAGCTTGGGGGATCTCCAAGAGACCCAGTACTTC	CASSLGDLQETQYF
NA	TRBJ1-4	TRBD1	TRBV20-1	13	TGCAGTGCTAAGGACAGGATTACTGAAAAACTGTTTTTT	CSAKDRITEKLFF
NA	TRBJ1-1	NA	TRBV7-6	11	TGTGCCAGCAGCTTAGCCAGCGGAGCTTTCTTT	CASSLASGAFF
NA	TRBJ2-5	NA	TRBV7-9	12	TGTGCCAGCAGCGGACGGACAGAGACCCAGTACTTC	CASSGRTETQYF
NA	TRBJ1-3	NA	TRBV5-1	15	TGCGCCAGCAGCTCGGGGGGGACGGCCGGAAACACCATATATTTT	CASSSGGTAGNTIYF
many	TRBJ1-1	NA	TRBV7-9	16	TGTGCCAGCAGCTTGTTATCGGGATCCAGGGATGAGGAAGCTTTCTTT	CASSLLSGSRDEEAFF
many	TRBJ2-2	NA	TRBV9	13	TGTGCCAGCAGCCCTCGAATCACCGGGGAGCTGTTTTTT	CASSPRITGELFF
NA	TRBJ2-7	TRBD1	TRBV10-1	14	TGCGCCAGCGGTCCGGGACAGGCTTCGGACGAGCAGTACTTC	CASGPGQASDEQYF
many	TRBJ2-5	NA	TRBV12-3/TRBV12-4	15	TGTGCCAGCAGTTTATCGGCAGGGGGGCGAGAGACCCAGTACTTC	CASSLSAGGRETQYF
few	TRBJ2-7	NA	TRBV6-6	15	TGTGCCAGCAGTCCTATCAGGTGGAAAACCTACGAGCAGTACTTC	CASSPIRWKTYEQYF
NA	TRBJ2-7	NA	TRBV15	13	TGTGCCAGCAGCAGTTTACAGGTTGTAAAGCGGTACTTC	CASSSLQVVKRYF
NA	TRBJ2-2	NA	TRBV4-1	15	TGCGCCAGCAGCCCATTTTTCCTCCCTACGGGGGAGCTGTTTTTT	CASSPFFLPTGELFF